This T cell receptor beta chain was documented in a study of PD-L1 blockade in urothelial cancer. The wider study: About 85% of the 29 patients were males with bladder-origin urothelial cancer. Patients' histories included 0 to 3 prior chemotherapy regimens. Blood was subjected to analysis at 3 weeks (second dose) and 6 weeks following treatment start.

Findings and caveats of the study: More expansion of tumor-associated blood clones, seen at 3 weeks, marked durable-benefit patients.

Time point of the sample: pretreatment peripheral blood. There are 15 residues in the CDR3. V trimming: 2 bases; J trimming: 7 bases; junction bases outside the gene matches: 7. Germline-derived CDR1 and CDR2 are SGDLS and YYNGEE. Assay used: immunoSEQ multiplex PCR; TCRdb lists only in-frame clones, some missing. The data contain tens of thousands of clones, about 89% of them seen just once; the ten biggest clones take up 0.85% to 1%. Turning to this clone: What it binds is not known.

V and J are TRBV9 and TRBJ1-5; 9 bases match TRBD1. Specimen: PBMCs, collected around atezolizumab (anti-PD-L1) treatment. This clonotype was obtained from a woman older than 75 with urothelial cancer. The CDR3 DNA follows: TGTGCCAGCAGCGTGAACTTGGACAGGGGACAGCCCCAGCATTTT. Residues: CASSVNLDRGQPQHF.